This is a list of T cell receptor beta chains from one sample in a study of T cell repertoires in cytomegalovirus infection. TCRdb reprocessed the reads via MiXCR and lists one record per CDR3 protein. Among about 920,000 distinct CDR3 sequences listed, about a third were seen once. The antigens of these receptors remain unknown. This sample comprised cultured CD8+ T cells from PBMCs, obtained from culture after CMV antigen stimulation. These receptors were taken from a human donor in good health (CMV status not recorded). Some clones in this sample may be carry-over from other donors' samples. The CDR3 runs from the conserved cysteine through the conserved F or W. D genes are given only for firm matches. Not every row has a clone size; where given, it reads once, few, many or a size class.

>few|NA|TRBV7-9|TRBJ1-1
TGTGCCAGCAGCTCCCTGGGGCTCCAATGGACTGAAGCTTTCTTT
CASSSLGLQWTEAFF
>many|NA|TRBV7-9|TRBJ1-2
TGTGCCAGCAGCTTACCCCCCCGACACCCAGCTAACTATGGCTACACCTTC
CASSLPPRHPANYGYTF
>NA|NA|TRBV4-1|TRBJ2-7
TGCGCCAGCACAGGGACTTCTAGCCCCTACGAGCAGTACTTC
CASTGTSSPYEQYF
>few|NA|TRBV6-1|TRBJ1-1
TGTGCCAGCCGATCGGCGGGGCGGACGAACACTGAAGCTTTCTTT
CASRSAGRTNTEAFF
>NA|TRBD2|TRBV7-9|TRBJ2-3
TGTGCCAGCAGCGAAGAGGATCCGGCTAGCGGGGATCTAGATACGCAGTATTTT
CASSEEDPASGDLDTQYF
>many|NA|TRBV5-4|TRBJ2-5
TGTGCCAGCAGCTTAGAGGGTCTTCAAGAGACCCAGTACTTC
CASSLEGLQETQYF
>NA|TRBD2|TRBV15|TRBJ2-2
TGTGCCACCAGCAAACTAGCGGGGGGGCTCGTTGGCGCGAACACCGGGGAGCTGTTTTTT
CATSKLAGGLVGANTGELFF
>few|NA|TRBV7-8|TRBJ2-1
TGTGCCAGCAGCGTCCGGAGGGGTATTAGCTCCTACAATGAGCAGTTCTTC
CASSVRRGISSYNEQFF
>NA|NA|TRBV7-6|TRBJ2-7
TGTGCCACCAGCTTAGGCCAGGGGACCTACGAGCAGTACTTC
CATSLGQGTYEQYF
>NA|TRBD1|TRBV6-5|TRBJ2-5
TGTGCCAGCAGTTCGACAGGGCCGGGGGAGACCCAGTACTTC
CASSSTGPGETQYF
>few|TRBD1|TRBV27|TRBJ2-3
TGTGCCAGCAGTGCTAGGGGGCGTAGCACAGATACGCAGTATTTT
CASSARGRSTDTQYF
>NA|NA|TRBV4-2|TRBJ2-5
TGTGCCAGCAGCCAAGCGGGGCCCCTCCAAGAGACCCAGTACTTC
CASSQAGPLQETQYF
>NA|NA|TRBV6-5|TRBJ1-5
TGTGCCAGCAGTCCGACAGCCTCCAATCAGCCCCAGCATTTT
CASSPTASNQPQHF
>NA|NA|TRBV6-1|TRBJ2-2
TGTGCCAGCAGTGAAGCCGAGGCCGGGGAGCTGTTTTTT
CASSEAEAGELFF
>many|TRBD2|TRBV7-9|TRBJ2-1
TGTGCCAGCAGCATCTCTAGCGGGGGGGCCCAATACAATGAGCAGTTCTTC
CASSISSGGAQYNEQFF
>NA|NA|TRBV6-5|TRBJ1-4
TGTGCCAGCAGTTACTCGCCGGCCCGCCGGGAGGAAAAACTGTTTTTT
CASSYSPARREEKLFF
>few|TRBD1|TRBV6-6|TRBJ1-2
TGTGCCAGCATCACGGACAGGGTAGCTAACTATGGCTACACCTTC
CASITDRVANYGYTF
>NA|NA|TRBV6-5|TRBJ2-1
TGTGCCAGCAGTTACACGCAGTCCTACAATGAGCAGTTCTTC
CASSYTQSYNEQFF
>few|NA|TRBV4-1|TRBJ2-2
TGCGCCAGCAGAAATCCGGGCTGGTCCGGGGAGCTGTTTTTT
CASRNPGWSGELFF
>few|TRBD2|TRBV11-2|TRBJ2-5
TGTGCCAGCAGCTTCGGGACTATCCCGTCCCAAGAGACCCAGTACTTC
CASSFGTIPSQETQYF
>few|TRBD2|TRBV5-8|TRBJ2-7
TGTGCCAGCAGCTTGATGGCGGGGGGGCCGGGGGACGAGCAGTACTTC
CASSLMAGGPGDEQYF
>few|NA|TRBV6-8|TRBJ2-3
TGTGCCAGCACCATATACTCTGGGGGGCTCAATACGCAGTATTTT
CASTIYSGGLNTQYF
>NA|NA|TRBV29-1|TRBJ1-2
TGCAGCGTTGAAAACCGAAACTATGGCTACACCTTC
CSVENRNYGYTF
>NA|NA|TRBV19|TRBJ1-6
TGTGCCAGTAGCTTCTCCGGGACATCTCACTCACCCCTCCACTTT
CASSFSGTSHSPLHF
>NA|NA|TRBV28|TRBJ2-7
TGTGCCAGCAGTACGACAGTAAACGAGCAGTACTTC
CASSTTVNEQYF
>few|NA|TRBV6-1|TRBJ1-5
TGTGCCAGCAGTGAAGCGGGGCAGCCCCAGCATTTT
CASSEAGQPQHF
>few|NA|TRBV28|TRBJ2-2
TGTGCCAGCCGCAGGGGAACCGGGGAGCTGTTTTTT
CASRRGTGELFF
>NA|TRBD1|TRBV27|TRBJ2-5
TGTGCCAGCAGTTTATCGATCTGGGACAGGGGCCAAGAGACCCAGTACTTC
CASSLSIWDRGQETQYF
>NA|NA|TRBV6-5|TRBJ1-2
TGTGCCAGCAGTGGGAGGACAGCGACCTATGGCTACACCTTC
CASSGRTATYGYTF
>many|NA|TRBV7-6|TRBJ1-2
TGTGCCAGCAGCTCCACACTAAACTATGGCTACACCTTC
CASSSTLNYGYTF
>few|NA|TRBV6-1|TRBJ1-1
TGTGCCAGTACTCGGGGAGAGATGAACACTGAAGCTTTCTTT
CASTRGEMNTEAFF
>few|NA|TRBV19|TRBJ2-2
TGTGCCAGTAGTTTCTTCCTAATTGAAGAGTGGGCCGGGGAGCTGTTTTTT
CASSFFLIEEWAGELFF
>NA|NA|TRBV11-2|TRBJ2-4
TGTGCCAGCAGCTTACGGGGGTCCAAAAACATTCAGTACTTC
CASSLRGSKNIQYF
>NA|NA|TRBV29-1|TRBJ1-1
TGCAGCGTTGAAGGAGGGTTGAACACTGAAGCTTTCTTT
CSVEGGLNTEAFF
>NA|NA|TRBV28|TRBJ2-1
TGTGCCAGCAGTTTCGATCGGGGAATTACCTACAATGAGCAGTTCTTC
CASSFDRGITYNEQFF
>NA|TRBD1|TRBV19|TRBJ2-3
TGTGCCAGTAGTATCTCGACAGGGGGTTCTGGGGATACGCAGTATTTT
CASSISTGGSGDTQYF
>NA|TRBD2|TRBV19|TRBJ2-3
TGTGCCAGTAGTATGCCAAAGGCTAGCGGGGGGTCCACAGATACGCAGTATTTT
CASSMPKASGGSTDTQYF
>few|NA|TRBV4-3|TRBJ1-2
TGCGCCAGCAGCCAAGAGGACAGACTTAACTATGGCTACACCTTC
CASSQEDRLNYGYTF
>NA|TRBD2|TRBV27|TRBJ2-1
TGTGCCAGCAGATTGGGACTAGCGGGAAATGAGCAGTTCTTC
CASRLGLAGNEQFF
>many|NA|TRBV7-2|TRBJ1-4
TGTGCCAGCAGCTTACGGGGCCCGATGTCAACTAATGAAAAACTGTTTTTT
CASSLRGPMSTNEKLFF
>NA|TRBD2|TRBV27|TRBJ2-5
TGTGCCAGCAGTCCGTACGCCGGAGCGGGGGGACAAGAGACCCAGTACTTC
CASSPYAGAGGQETQYF
>NA|TRBD2|TRBV27|TRBJ2-7
TGTGCCAGCGGACTAGCGGAGCCGTACGAGCAGTACTTC
CASGLAEPYEQYF
>few|TRBD2|TRBV27|TRBJ2-1
TGTGCCAGCACTCGCGGGGGGTCCTACAATGAGCAGTTCTTC
CASTRGGSYNEQFF
>NA|NA|TRBV7-6|TRBJ2-7
TGTGCCAGCAGCCCCCGGACGCGGGGACGGTACGAGCAGTACTTC
CASSPRTRGRYEQYF
>NA|NA|TRBV7-9|TRBJ2-3
TGTGCCAGCAGCCCGTGGCCGCGAGGAGATACGCAGTATTTT
CASSPWPRGDTQYF
>few|NA|TRBV7-2|TRBJ2-7
TGTGCCAGCAGCTCGACGAGGGGCCCTCCCTACGAGCAGTACTTC
CASSSTRGPPYEQYF
>NA|NA|TRBV7-7|TRBJ2-5
TGTGCTAGCAGCTTAGTACAGGGAAGGACCCAGTACTTC
CASSLVQGRTQYF
>NA|NA|TRBV29-1|TRBJ1-1
TGCAGCGTTGAAGACGGAGGGAACACTGAAGCTTTCTTT
CSVEDGGNTEAFF
>few|NA|TRBV12-3/TRBV12-4|TRBJ2-1
TGTGCCAGCAGTTTAAAAGGTCCCAAGGAGCAGTTCTTC
CASSLKGPKEQFF
>NA|NA|TRBV7-2|TRBJ2-1
TGTGCCAGCAGCCCAAGACAGATACCCTACAATGAGCAGTTCTTC
CASSPRQIPYNEQFF
>NA|TRBD1|TRBV27|TRBJ1-2
TGTGCCAGCAGTTTAGACAGGGGCTTCTATGGCTACACCTTC
CASSLDRGFYGYTF
>NA|NA|TRBV19|TRBJ2-7
TGTGCCAGTAGTATAGCACAGGCTCAGGACGAGCAGTACTTC
CASSIAQAQDEQYF
>NA|TRBD1|TRBV12-3/TRBV12-4|TRBJ1-5
TGTGCCAGCAGCGAACAGGGGGCACGACAGCCCCAGCATTTT
CASSEQGARQPQHF
>few|TRBD1|TRBV12-3/TRBV12-4|TRBJ1-1
TGTGCCAGCACCCTTCAGGGGGCGCGTACTGAAGCTTTCTTT
CASTLQGARTEAFF
>NA|NA|TRBV20-1|TRBJ2-1
TGCAGTGCTAGAGACCTAGCCTTCAGCGACTACAATGAGCAGTTCTTC
CSARDLAFSDYNEQFF